The clone carrying this T cell receptor beta chain came up many times. The antigen is unknown. The source material, RNA transcripts, was used to amplify TCR beta CDR3 regions. The TCR CDR3 was amplified in a first-round RT-PCR using the HTBI primer set. TCRdb independently ran MiXCR on the multiplex PCR reads; one entry per CDR3 protein. The sample lists hundreds of thousands of distinct CDR3 sequences, roughly a sixth occurring once. The V gene end was trimmed by 3 bases and the J gene end by 1 base; junction bases not matched to a gene: 3. Germline-derived CDR1 and CDR2 are KGHDR and SFDVKD. CDR3 length: 16 amino acids. These data come from a study of T cells in Graves' hyperthyroidism and ophthalmopathy. Study-wide results and caveats: Peripheral blood also featured most of the thyroid clonotypes expanded above 0.001.

The authors obtained PBMCs from 7.5 to 10 ml of fresh peripheral blood. The chain employs TRBV24-1 and TRBJ2-1; the match to TRBD1 covers 9 bases. The sample was blood. This receptor was taken from a woman between 18 and 29 years old with Graves' ophthalmopathy. The CDR3 sequence is CATSDPGQGSYNEQFF. The CDR3 DNA follows: TGTGCCACCAGTGATCCGGGACAGGGTTCCTACAATGAGCAGTTCTTC.